The subject of this entry is one T cell receptor (beta chain). Its antigen is undetermined. The assay covered 95,000 to 100,000 TCR templates per sample. The repertoire was sequenced with immunoSEQ multiplex PCR; TCRdb's copy has only in-frame clones and lacks some. Here the sample spans roughly 92,000 clones, about 93% being singletons. The sample originates from a study of siplizumab effects on memory and regulatory T cells. Study results and limitations: Where siplizumab was present, mappable alloreactive CD4+ clones averaged approximately 73% Treg-derived, compared with 25% to 30% in controls. The diversity of naive T cells seemed greater than that of memory cells, and their alloresponse contribution seemed major. Solely a minor proportion of alloreactive clones could be assigned to unstimulated subsets.

V lost 2 bases, J lost 1 base, and 8 bases lay in between. This CDR3 contains 15 residues. Germline CDR1 reads MGHRA; CDR2 reads YSYEKL. The specimen was non-Treg CD4+ T cells sorted from blood. This chain connects TRBV4-1 to TRBJ2-2; D ambiguous. The TCR comes from a human donor in good health. CDR3 sequence: CASSQSRQNTGELFF. As DNA, the CDR3 is TGCGCCAGCAGCCAATCGAGGCAGAACACCGGGGAGCTGTTTTTT.